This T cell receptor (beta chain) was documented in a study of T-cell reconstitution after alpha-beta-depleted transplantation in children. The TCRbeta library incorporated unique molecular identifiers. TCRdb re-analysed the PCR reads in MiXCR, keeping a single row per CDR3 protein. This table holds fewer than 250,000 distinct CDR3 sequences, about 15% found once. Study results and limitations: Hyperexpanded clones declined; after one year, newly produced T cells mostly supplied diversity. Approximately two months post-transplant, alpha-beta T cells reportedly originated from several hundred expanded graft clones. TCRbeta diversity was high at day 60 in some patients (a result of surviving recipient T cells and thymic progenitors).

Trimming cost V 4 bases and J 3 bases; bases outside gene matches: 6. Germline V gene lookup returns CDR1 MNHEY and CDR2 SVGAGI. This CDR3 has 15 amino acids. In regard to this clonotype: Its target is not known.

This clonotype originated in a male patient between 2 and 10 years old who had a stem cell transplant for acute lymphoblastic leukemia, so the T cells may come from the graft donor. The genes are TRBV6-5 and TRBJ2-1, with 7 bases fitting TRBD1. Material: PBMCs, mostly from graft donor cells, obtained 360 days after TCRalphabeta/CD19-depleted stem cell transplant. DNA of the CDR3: TGTGCCAGCAGTTCCGACAGGGCTGTCTACAATGAGCAGTTCTTC. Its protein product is CASSSDRAVYNEQFF.